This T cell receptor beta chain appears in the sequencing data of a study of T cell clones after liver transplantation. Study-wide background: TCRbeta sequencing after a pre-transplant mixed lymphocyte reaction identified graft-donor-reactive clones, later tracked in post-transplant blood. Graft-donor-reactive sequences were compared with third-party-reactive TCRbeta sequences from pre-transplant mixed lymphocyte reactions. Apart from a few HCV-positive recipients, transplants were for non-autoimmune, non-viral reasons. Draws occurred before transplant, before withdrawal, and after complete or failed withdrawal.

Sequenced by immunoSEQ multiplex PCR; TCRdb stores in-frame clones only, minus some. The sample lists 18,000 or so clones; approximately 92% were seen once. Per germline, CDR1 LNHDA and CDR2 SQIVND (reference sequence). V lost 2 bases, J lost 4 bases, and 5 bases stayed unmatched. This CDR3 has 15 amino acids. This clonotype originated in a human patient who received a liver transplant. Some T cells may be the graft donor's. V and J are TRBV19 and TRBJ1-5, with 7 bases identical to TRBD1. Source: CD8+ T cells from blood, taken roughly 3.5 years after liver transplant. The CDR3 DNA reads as TGTGCCAGTAGTATACGACAGGGCGTTAATCAGCCCCAGCATTTT. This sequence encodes CASSIRQGVNQPQHF.